This T cell receptor (beta chain) is drawn from a study of sequential checkpoint blockade in melanoma. The study's findings and limits: In arm A, pretreatment tumor clonality was associated with response.

The protocol was immunoSEQ multiplex PCR, while the TCRdb copy is restricted to in-frame clones and leaves out a portion. The data hold roughly 2,200 clones, with 23% observed a single time. This CDR3 has 16 amino acids. Germline CDR1 SGHNT, CDR2 YENEEA. The V end was cut by 4 bases, the J end by 0 bases, with 12 bases between. As for treatment: randomized to nivolumab then ipilimumab (arm A) or the reverse (arm B). By proportion, this clone is medium-sized. What it binds is not known. This sequence originates from a human donor with melanoma. The sequenced sample was tumor tissue (inferred from file names), obtained from a patient given nivolumab and ipilimumab in sequence. V is TRBV11-3 and J is TRBJ1-4; D uncertain. The CDR3 is CASSSRFSATNEKLFF. CDR3 DNA: TGTGCCAGCAGCTCCCGGTTCAGTGCAACTAATGAAAAACTGTTTTTT.